This is a list of T cell receptor beta chains from one sample in a study of T cell responses to AZD1222 COVID-19 vaccine. The protocol was immunoSEQ multiplex PCR, while the TCRdb copy is restricted to in-frame clones and leaves out a portion. The data hold 84,000 or so clones, with 88% observed a single time. The sequences come from peripheral blood, collected on day 0 of AZD1222 vaccination. These receptors all stem from an adult in good health. CDR3s include the opening cysteine and the closing phenylalanine or tryptophan. D genes are given only for firm matches. Part of the rows lack a size; the others show once, few, many or a class for expanded clones.

clone_size	v_call	j_call	d_call	cdr3_aa	cdr3_nt
-	TRBV28	TRBJ2-7	TRBD2	CASSAPGTSGRTEQYF	TGTGCCAGCAGTGCACCAGGGACTAGCGGGAGGACCGAGCAGTACTTC
-	TRBV18	TRBJ2-1	-	CASSPPGGWYNEQFF	TGTGCCAGCTCACCACCGGGGGGCTGGTACAATGAGCAGTTCTTC
-	TRBV7-9	TRBJ2-1	TRBD2	CASSLEALAGDNEQFF	TGTGCCAGCAGCTTAGAGGCCCTAGCGGGGGACAATGAGCAGTTCTTC
-	TRBV5-1	TRBJ2-3	-	CASRPAGVTDTQYF	TGCGCCAGTCGTCCAGCGGGCGTCACAGATACGCAGTATTTT
-	TRBV20-1	TRBJ2-7	-	CSASDIYEQYF	TGCAGTGCTAGCGACATATACGAGCAGTACTTC
-	TRBV9	TRBJ2-7	-	CASSGDGYEQYF	TGTGCCAGCAGCGGAGATGGGTACGAGCAGTACTTC
-	TRBV5-1	TRBJ1-5	TRBD1	CASSLWGPYRGLSNQPQHF	TGCGCCAGCAGCTTGTGGGGCCCCTACAGGGGGCTGAGCAATCAGCCCCAGCATTTT
-	TRBV2	TRBJ1-6	-	CASTPRDTASPLHF	TGTGCCAGCACCCCCCGGGATACCGCCTCACCCCTCCACTTT
-	TRBV2	TRBJ2-5	TRBD2	CASLGLAGYQETQYF	TGTGCCAGCCTAGGACTAGCGGGATACCAAGAGACCCAGTACTTC
once	TRBV27	TRBJ2-2	TRBD2	CASEASGNTGELFF	TGTGCCAGCGAGGCTAGCGGGAACACCGGGGAGCTGTTTTTT
-	TRBV18	TRBJ2-7	TRBD1	CASSRTSGQGAREQYF	TGTGCCAGCTCCCGTACTTCGGGACAGGGGGCCCGCGAGCAGTACTTC
-	TRBV7-8	TRBJ2-3	-	CASSLIRGKDTQYF	TGTGCCAGCAGCTTAATAAGGGGGAAGGATACGCAGTATTTT
-	TRBV5-1	TRBJ2-1	-	CASSLAAGSYNEQFF	TGCGCCAGCAGCTTGGCCGCGGGGTCCTACAATGAGCAGTTCTTC
-	TRBV4-2	TRBJ1-1	-	CASRRAGAEAFF	TGTGCCAGCAGAAGAGCGGGGGCTGAAGCTTTCTTT
-	TRBV19	TRBJ2-7	TRBD2	CASSIGGSSSYEQYF	TGTGCCAGTAGTATCGGGGGGTCGAGCTCCTACGAGCAGTACTTC
-	TRBV7-9	TRBJ1-1	TRBD1	CASSLTGSETEAFF	TGTGCCAGCAGCTTGACAGGGAGTGAAACTGAAGCTTTCTTT
-	TRBV9	TRBJ2-3	TRBD2	CASSGLAGAADTQYF	TGTGCCAGCAGCGGCCTAGCGGGAGCTGCAGATACGCAGTATTTT
-	TRBV27	TRBJ2-7	TRBD1	CASSPETGDPYEQYF	TGTGCCAGCAGTCCTGAAACAGGGGACCCCTACGAGCAGTACTTC
-	TRBV19	TRBJ1-5	TRBD1	CASRIDRDSNQPQHF	TGTGCCAGTAGAATTGACAGGGATAGCAATCAGCCCCAGCATTTT
-	TRBV24-1	TRBJ2-5	-	CATSKGQSAKQETQYF	TGTGCCACCTCGAAGGGGCAGTCGGCCAAGCAAGAGACCCAGTACTTC
-	TRBV5-5	TRBJ1-1	-	CASSLTGRLNTEAFF	TGTGCCAGCAGCTTAACAGGGAGGTTGAACACTGAAGCTTTCTTT
-	TRBV6-5	TRBJ2-6	-	CASSRVFSGANVLTF	TGTGCCAGCAGCCGGGTCTTCTCTGGGGCCAACGTCCTGACTTTC
-	TRBV12-5	TRBJ2-3	-	CASGLTGGQTQYF	TGTGCTAGTGGTTTGACGGGGGGACAGACGCAGTATTTT
-	TRBV28	TRBJ1-6	TRBD1	CASSVYTLTGARHSPLHF	TGTGCCAGCTCAGTTTATACCCTCACAGGGGCAAGGCATTCACCCCTCCACTTT
-	TRBV2	TRBJ2-1	TRBD1	CASWGDRAGDEQFF	TGTGCCAGCTGGGGGGACAGGGCTGGTGATGAGCAGTTCTTC
-	TRBV7-3	TRBJ2-5	TRBD2	CASSPLLVTVTSGRIETQYF	TGTGCCAGCAGCCCCCTTCTGGTCACAGTCACTAGCGGGAGGATCGAGACCCAGTACTTC
-	TRBV27	TRBJ2-2	-	CASSSPGGLNTGELFF	TGTGCCAGCAGTTCCCCCGGGGGACTGAACACCGGGGAGCTGTTTTTT
-	TRBV27	TRBJ2-7	-	CASRSQPYEQYF	TGTGCCAGCAGGTCACAGCCCTACGAGCAGTACTTC